Following are 5 T cell receptor beta chains from one sample sequenced in a study of blood T cell repertoires in COVID-19. Libraries were prepared by immunoSEQ multiplex PCR; TCRdb keeps only in-frame clonotypes and omits some of them. The table includes roughly 80,000 clones, around 84% detected once. Sequencing was carried out using peripheral blood. Receptors were obtained from a man in his fifties with acute or convalescent COVID-19.

The chain uses TRBV3-1 (or the pseudogene TRBV3-2) and TRBJ2-3; 7 bases map to TRBD1. The germline CDR1 and CDR2 sequences are LGHDT and YNNKEL (reference sequence). V lost 0 bases and J lost 6; bases outside the gene matches: 18. The CDR3 loop spans 19 amino acids. The CDR3: CASSQDQTGEYYANDTQYF. The CDR3 nucleotides read TGTGCCAGCAGCCAAGATCAAACAGGGGAATACTATGCAAACGATACGCAGTATTTT.

This chain joins TRBV5-1 and TRBJ2-3; perhaps TRBD1 as D (5 bases). V lost 3 bases and J 2 bases, leaving 13 bases between the germline ends. Germline assignment: CDR1 SGHRS and CDR2 YFSETQ. The CDR3 runs to 15 residues. The CDR3 protein is CASSSRGLITDTQYF. CDR3 nucleotides: TGCGCCAGCAGCTCTAGGGGCCTAATCACAGATACGCAGTATTTT.

This chain joins TRBV15 and TRBJ2-7, with 7 bases lining up with TRBD1. J was trimmed by 4 bases and V by 2 bases; bases with no gene match: 8. This CDR3 comprises 15 residues. Germline CDR1 reads LNHNV; CDR2 reads YYDKDF (reference sequence). The CDR3 region is CATSRQTGFLYEQYF. DNA of the CDR3: TGTGCCACCAGCAGACAGACAGGGTTTTTGTACGAGCAGTACTTC.

This clone was found a few times. This chain joins TRBV7-3 and TRBJ2-2; no clear D. V was pared by 5 bases and J by 3 bases, with 16 bases between. CDR1 is SGHTA, CDR2 FQGTGA, per germline. The CDR3 sequence is 16 residues long. The CDR3 region is CASSPTHFLDTGELFF. CDR3 bases: TGTGCCAGCAGCCCTACGCATTTCCTGGACACCGGGGAGCTGTTTTTT.

This clone was counted a single time. This sequence joins TRBV11-2 and TRBJ2-3, with 10 bases aligning to TRBD2. From germline, CDR1 is SGHAT and CDR2 FQNNGV. J lost 15 bases, V lost 5 bases, and 14 bases had no gene match. The CDR3 sequence is 14 residues long. CDR3 amino acids: CASSPRVSGGAEYF. The CDR3 bases are TGTGCCAGCAGCCCGCGAGTAAGCGGGGGGGCGGAATATTTT.